Listed here are 17 T cell receptor beta chains from one sample, sequenced in a study of blood T cell repertoires in COVID-19. Data came from immunoSEQ multiplex PCR; TCRdb stores just in-frame clones and leaves some out. Of 50,000 or so clones in the sample, 86% were seen once. Input material: peripheral blood. These receptors came from an older man with acute or convalescent COVID-19.

The chain links TRBV7-2 to TRBJ1-1, with D possibly matching TRBD1 (5 bases). The V end was cut by 0 bases, the J end by 3 bases, with 11 bases between. The germline gives CDR1 SGHTA, CDR2 FQGNSA. The CDR3 contains 15 residues. DNA for the CDR3: TGTGCCAGCAGCTTAGCGCGAAAAGGGGACACTGAAGCTTTCTTT. This codes for CASSLARKGDTEAFF. The full variable domain, its missing parts supplied by reference TRBV7-2 and TRBJ1-1, is GAGVSQSPSNKVTEKGKDVELRCDPISGHTALYWYRQSLGQGLEFLIYFQGNSAPDKSGLPSDRFSAERTGGSVSTLTIQRTQQEDSAVYLCASSLARKGDTEAFFGQGTRLTVV.

This sequence joins TRBV29-1 and TRBJ1-1; no definite D call. The CDR3 is 13 residues long. Germline CDR1 and CDR2: SQVTM and ANQGSEA. The V end was cut by 4 bases, the J end by 0 bases, with 9 bases between. CDR3 coding DNA: TGCAGCGTTGGCCGACAATTGAACACTGAAGCTTTCTTT. Translation gives CSVGRQLNTEAFF.

V gene TRBV7-9 combines with J gene TRBJ2-3, with D possibly TRBD2 on 5 matching bases. V dropped 5 bases and J dropped 0 bases, with 9 bases sitting between them. The CDR3 totals 14 residues. Germline assignment: CDR1 SEHNR and CDR2 FQNEAQ (reference sequence). The CDR3 DNA reads as TGTGCCAGCAGCGAATGGACTAGCACAGATACGCAGTATTTT. It specifies CASSEWTSTDTQYF.

J is TRBJ2-7 and V is TRBV9; 11 positions match TRBD1. J was trimmed by 4 bases and V by 4 bases; bases with no gene match: 7. This CDR3 spans 15 amino acids. The germline gives CDR1 SGDLS, CDR2 YYNGEE. CDR3: CASSPRTGGVYEQYF. As DNA, the CDR3 is TGTGCCAGCAGCCCTCGGACAGGGGGCGTTTACGAGCAGTACTTC.

The gene calls are TRBV5-1 and TRBJ1-1, with 7 nucleotides matching TRBD1. The trim removed 3 bases at V and 4 bases at J, leaving 6 bases unmatched. This CDR3 is built from 14 residues. Germline V CDR1 and CDR2: SGHRS, YFSETQ. The CDR3 bases are TGCGCCAGCAGCTCCGGACAGGACGGCACTGAAGCTTTCTTT. Translated, it gives CASSSGQDGTEAFF.

This chain uses TRBV19 with TRBJ2-1; possibly TRBD2 for D (5 bases). The CDR3 sequence is 14 residues long. V lost 4 bases, J lost 9 bases, and 16 bases lay in between. Germline lookup yields CDR1 LNHDA and CDR2 SQIVND (reference sequence). This chain's CDR3 is CASSSLATVGEQFF. The CDR3 DNA follows: TGTGCCAGTAGTAGTCTAGCTACAGTGGGTGAGCAGTTCTTC. Variable domain in full (rest from reference TRBV19 and TRBJ2-1): DGGITQSPKYLFRKEGQNVTLSCEQNLNHDAMYWYRQDPGQGLRLIYYSQIVNDFQKGDIAEGYSVSREKKESFPLTVTSAQKNPTAFYLCASSSLATVGEQFFGPGTRLTVL.

V is TRBV7-9 and J is TRBJ1-2; D may be TRBD1 (5 bases). The CDR3 is 15 amino acids. CDR1 is SEHNR and CDR2 is FQNEAQ in the germline V gene (reference sequence). Trimming removed 3 bases at V and 4 bases at J, with 15 bases between. The CDR3 DNA reads TGTGCCAGCAGCTTGACGGACAAAAACAGCTATGGCTACACCTTC. The encoded protein is CASSLTDKNSYGYTF.

The chain couples TRBV19 to TRBJ1-1, with 8 bases identical to TRBD1. V lost 3 bases and J lost 4; bases outside the gene matches: 7. The CDR3 sequence is 15 residues long. CDR1 is LNHDA, CDR2 SQIVND, per germline (reference sequence). The CDR3: CASSMSRGHGTEAFF. CDR3 DNA: TGTGCCAGTAGTATGTCCAGGGGGCATGGCACTGAAGCTTTCTTT.

The chain is built from TRBV27 and TRBJ1-2; 10 bases are a match to TRBD1. The germline V gene encodes CDR1 MNHEY and CDR2 SMNVEV (reference sequence). This CDR3 comprises 14 residues. The ends lost 0 bases at V and 7 bases at J; junction bases unmatched: 2. CDR3 sequence: CASSLSGTGVGYTF. The DNA of the CDR3 is TGTGCCAGCAGTTTATCAGGGACAGGGGTTGGCTACACCTTC.

This clone was counted a single time. CDR3 sequence reads: CASSRTGGKDTEAFF. Written as DNA, the CDR3 is TGTGCCAGCTCTAGGACAGGGGGCAAGGACACTGAAGCTTTCTTT. The rearrangement uses TRBV18 and TRBJ1-1; 11 nucleotides align to TRBD1. The J segment lost 3 bases and the V segment lost 6 bases, leaving 6 bases of the junction unmatched. The CDR3 runs to 15 residues. CDR1 is KGHSH, CDR2 LQKENI, per germline.

This chain uses TRBV5-1 with TRBJ1-2; D may be TRBD1 (6 bases). Germline CDR1 reads SGHRS; CDR2 reads YFSETQ. The CDR3 length is 16 residues. With 1 base removed from V and 4 bases from J, the gap between germline ends came to 17 bases. CDR3 sequence (DNA): TGCGCCAGCAGCTTGTTGGCCCGGGGACATTCCTATGGCTACACCTTC. This encodes CASSLLARGHSYGYTF.

The chain couples TRBV6-5 to TRBJ1-2; D is perhaps TRBD1 (5 bases). In germline, CDR1 is MNHEY, CDR2 SVGAGI. The ends were cut back, 5 bases at V and 6 bases at J, with 16 bases in the middle. This CDR3 spans 14 amino acids. The CDR3 DNA reads TGTGCCAGCAGTCCCGTGATGCCCAGGGATGGCTACACCTTC. Its translation: CASSPVMPRDGYTF.

This chain joins TRBV2 and TRBJ2-3, with 8 nucleotides matching TRBD2. In germline, CDR1 is SNHLY, CDR2 FYNNEI. This CDR3 spans 15 amino acids. V dropped 5 bases and J dropped 6; count of bases not matched to a gene: 10. The CDR3 loop is CASSPTTSGLDTQYF. CDR3 bases: TGTGCCAGCAGTCCAACAACTAGCGGTCTGGATACGCAGTATTTT. Full variable domain (outside the CDR3, taken from reference TRBV2 and TRBJ2-3): EPEVTQTPSHQVTQMGQEVILRCVPISNHLYFYWYRQILGQKVEFLVSFYNNEISEKSEIFDDQFSVERPDGSNFTLKIRSTKLEDSAMYFCASSPTTSGLDTQYFGPGTRLTVL.

J is TRBJ1-5 and V is TRBV7-8; weak D call: TRBD1 (6 bases). Germline CDR1 SGHVS, CDR2 FQNEAQ. This CDR3 has 15 amino acids. V was clipped by 3 bases and J by 0 bases, with 9 bases between them. In DNA, the CDR3 is TGTGCCAGCAGCTTTGGGGGCTATAGCAATCAGCCCCAGCATTTT. Its protein product is CASSFGGYSNQPQHF.

This chain uses TRBV4-3 with TRBJ1-6; D may be TRBD1 (6 bases). From germline, CDR1 is LGHNA and CDR2 YSLEER. This CDR3 comprises 13 residues. Trimming left V 4 bases short and J 10 bases short, with 11 bases between. The CDR3 DNA is TGCGCCAGCAGCCGGGACACTCCGTCACCCCTCCACTTT. Protein: CASSRDTPSPLHF.

This clone was picked up a small number of times. The genes are TRBV3-1 (or the pseudogene TRBV3-2) and TRBJ1-3; D call uncertain. V dropped 0 bases and J dropped 0 bases, with 12 bases sitting between them. Germline V gene data show CDR1 as LGHDT and CDR2 as YNNKEL (reference sequence). This CDR3 spans 17 amino acids. CDR3: CASSQDLGYVSGNTIYF. The DNA of the CDR3 is TGTGCCAGCAGCCAAGATCTGGGCTACGTCTCTGGAAACACCATATATTTT.

The chain uses TRBV18 and TRBJ2-1, with D uncertain. V gave up 3 bases and J gave up 7 bases, with 13 bases separating them. The CDR3 consists of 14 residues. The V gene's germline CDR1 is KGHSH and CDR2 LQKENI. The CDR3 is CASSPVLLENEQFF. The CDR3 DNA follows: TGTGCCAGCTCACCTGTCCTTTTAGAGAATGAGCAGTTCTTC. The full variable domain, with the rest looked up from reference TRBV18 and TRBJ2-1, is NAGVMQNPRHLVRRRGQEARLRCSPMKGHSHVYWYRQLPEEGLKFMVYLQKENIIDESGMPKERFSAEFPKEGPSILRIQQVVRGDSAAYFCASSPVLLENEQFFGPGTRLTVL.